Listed here is a single T cell receptor (beta chain). What it recognizes is unknown. The data were taken from a study of CD8 T cells in ankylosing spondylitis. Study-wide points: The authors reported significant enrichment of disease-linked clones in matched ankylosing spondylitis synovial fluid. Disease-linked clones bore a CD8+ phenotype, appearing relatively rarely in peripheral blood. What appeared characteristic of ankylosing spondylitis blood was a TCR beta motif of eight highly homologous variants.

Scientists made TCR beta libraries using quantitative 5'-RACE with molecular barcodes. TCRdb analysed the 5' RACE reads with MiXCR anew, one entry per CDR3 protein. This sample has 250,000 or so distinct CDR3 sequences, with more than 15% found just once. The germline CDR1 and CDR2 sequences are SEHNR and FQNEAQ (reference sequence). With V trimmed by 2 bases and J by 5 bases, 12 bases remained unmatched. CDR3 length: 17 residues. The chain joins TRBV7-9 to TRBJ2-5; 9 bases fit TRBD2. Material for sequencing was blood, either unsorted or a sorted T cell fraction (not recorded which). The source is a male donor with ankylosing spondylitis or in good health (not recorded which). CDR3 loop: CASSLYGSGSGGETQYF. CDR3 in DNA: TGTGCCAGCAGCTTATACGGTAGCGGGAGCGGCGGCGAGACCCAGTACTTC. The full variable domain, its missing parts supplied by reference TRBV7-9 and TRBJ2-5, is DTGVSQNPRHKITKRGQNVTFRCDPISEHNRLYWYRQTLGQGPEFLTYFQNEAQLEKSRLLSDRFSAERPKGSFSTLEIQRTEQGDSAMYLCASSLYGSGSGGETQYFGPGTRLLVL.